One sample yielded the 17 T cell receptor beta chains listed below, sequenced in a study of regulatory T cells in long-lasting Graves disease. Time point here: newly diagnosed GD, antithyroid drugs for less than 3 months. Researchers made the TCR library from RNA that was extracted from PBMCs. Arm-PCR with iRepertoire HTBI primers amplified the CDR3 regions for these TCR beta libraries. One entry per CDR3 protein, called by TCRdb with MiXCR from the multiplex PCR reads. The data show under 800,000 distinct CDR3 sequences, with roughly 15% seen just once and around a sixth held by the top ten. Another study also made use of these data, one on T cells in Graves' hyperthyroidism and ophthalmopathy.

This specimen consisted of peripheral blood mononuclear cells (PBMCs), obtained at new diagnosis, from a patient treated with antithyroid drugs. The source of these receptors is a woman aged 25 to 45 with Graves disease.

This CDR3 is CASSQPRVRENIQYF. CDR3 coding DNA: TGCGCCAGCAGCCAACCGCGGGTTCGGGAAAACATTCAGTACTTC. This chain joins TRBV4-1 and TRBJ2-4; D perhaps matches TRBD2 (5 bases). V lost 2 bases to trimming and J lost 5 bases, with 13 bases between them. Per the germline V gene, CDR1 is MGHRA and CDR2 is YSYEKL. The CDR3 has 15 residues.

CDR3 nucleotide sequence: TGCAGTGCTAGAGGCGACAGGGGGACGACTAATGAAAAACTGTTTTTT. Translating it yields CSARGDRGTTNEKLFF. This rearrangement joins TRBV20-1 to TRBJ1-4, with TRBD1 matching over 9 bases. The ends lost 1 base at V and 2 bases at J; junction bases unmatched: 5. This CDR3 spans 16 amino acids. The V gene's germline CDR1 is DFQATT and CDR2 SNEGSKA (reference sequence).

J is TRBJ2-3 and V is TRBV9; 8 nucleotides line up with TRBD2. After removal of 7 bases from V and 0 bases from J, the junction contained 10 bases not matched to a gene. CDR1 and CDR2 (germline): SGDLS, YYNGEE. The CDR3 consists of 16 residues. The CDR3 nucleotides are TGTGCCAGCTCCACTGGGGCTAGCGGGAGCACAGATACGCAGTATTTT. Translated, it gives CASSTGASGSTDTQYF.

This clonotype was counted a few times. This chain connects TRBV7-8 to TRBJ2-6; tentatively, D is TRBD1 (5 bases). Trimming took 1 base from V and 1 from J, leaving 11 bases between them. The CDR3 extends over 17 amino acids. The V gene's germline CDR1 is SGHVS and CDR2 FQNEAQ. The CDR3 nucleotides are TGTGCCAGCAGCTTAGGGATCAGGGTTTCTGGGGCCAACGTCCTGACTTTC. Protein: CASSLGIRVSGANVLTF.

This clonotype has only a few counts. J is TRBJ1-5 and V is TRBV19, with 7 positions matching TRBD1. The germline gives CDR1 LNHDA, CDR2 SQIVND (reference sequence). The V segment lost 7 bases and the J segment 9 bases; nucleotides outside the gene matches: 12. The length of the CDR3 is 14 residues. DNA for the CDR3: TGTGCCAGTACGTTCCTGGGCAGGGGGAGGCCCCAGCATTTT. Translating gives CASTFLGRGRPQHF.

Worth noting for this clonotype: A read error is possible here, since a much larger clone lies one base away. The genes are TRBV2 and TRBJ2-7; D may be TRBD1 (6 bases). The CDR3 covers 13 residues. Germline CDR1 SNHLY, CDR2 FYNNEI. In DNA, the CDR3 is TGTGCCAGCAGTGATCCAGGGGCCTACGGGCAGTACTTC. Residues: CASSDPGAYGQYF.

J is TRBJ2-1 and V is TRBV12-3 or TRBV12-4, with 14 bases matching TRBD2. V lost 8 bases to trimming and J lost 8 bases; unmatched junction nucleotides: 5. The CDR3 has 14 amino acids. The CDR3 reads CASQTSGRGYEQFF. The DNA of the CDR3 is TGTGCCAGCCAGACTAGCGGGAGGGGCTATGAGCAGTTCTTC.

This clonotype was counted between two and nine times. The V and J genes are TRBV19 and TRBJ2-3, with D perhaps TRBD2 (5 bases). Germline-derived CDR1 and CDR2 are LNHDA and SQIVND (reference sequence). The CDR3 spans 13 residues. The V gene lost 3 bases and the J gene lost 5 bases, with 9 bases spanning the gap. CDR3 sequence reads: CASSIFGGDTQYF. CDR3 bases: TGTGCCAGTAGTATTTTCGGAGGAGATACGCAGTATTTT.

The chain employs TRBV18 and TRBJ2-3; D is perhaps TRBD1 (6 bases). The CDR3 consists of 15 residues. Germline loops: CDR1 KGHSH, CDR2 LQKENI. V lost 2 bases, J lost 3 bases, and 12 bases lay in between. The CDR3 sequence is CASSPTGRWTDTQYF. DNA of the CDR3: TGTGCCAGCTCACCAACAGGGCGGTGGACAGATACGCAGTATTTT.

The V gene is TRBV7-9, the J gene TRBJ2-5, with TRBD2 as a possible D gene (5 bases). The V end lost 2 bases, the J end lost 1 base, and 11 bases lay between the germline ends. Germline V lookup: CDR1 SEHNR, CDR2 FQNEAQ (reference sequence). This CDR3 region has 15 residues. CDR3 nucleotides: TGTGCCAGCAGCTTAAACCTAGCTTTCCAAGAGACCCAGTACTTC. Translated: CASSLNLAFQETQYF.

This clonotype appeared a single time. The chain has TRBV14 and TRBJ2-2; D is uncertain. V shed 5 bases and J shed 1 base, with 5 bases lying between them. Germline lookup yields CDR1 SGHDN and CDR2 FVKESK. This CDR3 region has 13 residues. CDR3 bases: TGTGCCAGCAGCAGCTGGAACACCGGGGAGCTGTTTTTT. It yields the protein CASSSWNTGELFF.

This clonotype was seen ten or more times. The chain employs TRBV28 and TRBJ2-1; no definite D call. From germline, CDR1 is MDHEN and CDR2 SYDVKM. The CDR3 is 13 amino acids. V was clipped by 2 bases and J by 12 bases, with 14 bases between them. This CDR3 is CASSLTSGIRQFF. Here the CDR3 DNA reads TGTGCCAGCAGTTTAACAAGTGGGATCCGGCAGTTCTTC.

The genes are TRBV20-1 and TRBJ2-2; tentative D call: TRBD1 (5 bases). Trimming removed 6 bases from V and 7 bases from J, with 15 bases in between. There are 13 residues in the CDR3. Germline V gene sequence: CDR1 DFQATT, CDR2 SNEGSKA (reference sequence). CDR3 amino acids: CSAPRFRDGELFF. CDR3 coding DNA: TGCAGTGCACCTCGCTTCAGGGACGGGGAGCTGTTTTTT.

V gene TRBV29-1 combines with J gene TRBJ2-4; no definite D call. Germline V gene sequence: CDR1 SQVTM, CDR2 ANQGSEA. The ends were cut back, 4 bases at V and 4 bases at J, with 11 bases in the middle. The CDR3 contains 13 residues. CDR3: CSVVLEEKNIQYF. CDR3 nucleotide sequence: TGCAGCGTTGTTCTTGAGGAAAAAAACATTCAGTACTTC.

A few counts support this clonotype. The gene calls are TRBV27 and TRBJ2-2; D gene uncertain. The CDR3 sequence is 14 residues long. CDR1 is MNHEY, CDR2 SMNVEV, per germline (reference sequence). V was pared by 3 bases and J by 0 bases, with 5 bases between. CDR3 amino acids: CASSFWPNTGELFF. The CDR3 DNA is TGTGCCAGCAGTTTTTGGCCGAACACCGGGGAGCTGTTTTTT.

This chain links TRBV10-3 with TRBJ2-2; TRBD1 matches 7 bases. The CDR3 covers 15 residues. Germline CDR1 reads ENHRY; CDR2 reads SYGVKD. V lost 6 bases and J lost 0; bases outside the gene matches: 4. CDR3 DNA sequence: TGTGCCATCAGCCCACAGGGGACGAACACCGGGGAGCTGTTTTTT. Residues: CAISPQGTNTGELFF.

This clonotype was seen many times. The chain links TRBV27 to TRBJ2-7; the D gene could be TRBD1 or TRBD2 (5 bases each). Germline V gene data show CDR1 as MNHEY and CDR2 as SMNVEV (reference sequence). Trimming cost V 5 bases and J 1 base, with 12 bases left between them. The CDR3 has 14 residues. CDR3 region: CASSLRDRSYEQYF. As DNA, the CDR3 is TGTGCCAGCAGTCTCCGGGACCGATCCTACGAGCAGTACTTC.